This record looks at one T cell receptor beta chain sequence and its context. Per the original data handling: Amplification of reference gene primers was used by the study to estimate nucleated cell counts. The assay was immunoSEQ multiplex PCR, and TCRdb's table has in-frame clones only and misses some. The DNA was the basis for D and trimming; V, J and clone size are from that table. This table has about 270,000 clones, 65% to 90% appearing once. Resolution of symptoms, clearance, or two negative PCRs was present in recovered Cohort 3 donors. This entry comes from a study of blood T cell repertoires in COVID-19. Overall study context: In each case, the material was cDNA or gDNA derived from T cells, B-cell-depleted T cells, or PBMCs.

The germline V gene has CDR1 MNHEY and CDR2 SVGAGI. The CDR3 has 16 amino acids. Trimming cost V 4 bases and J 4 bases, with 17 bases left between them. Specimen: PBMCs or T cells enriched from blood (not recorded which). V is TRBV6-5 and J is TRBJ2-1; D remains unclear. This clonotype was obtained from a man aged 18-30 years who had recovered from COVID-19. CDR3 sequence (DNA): TGTGCCAGCAGTTCCGACCCCCAGGCCCTTTACAATGAGCAGTTCTTC. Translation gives CASSSDPQALYNEQFF.